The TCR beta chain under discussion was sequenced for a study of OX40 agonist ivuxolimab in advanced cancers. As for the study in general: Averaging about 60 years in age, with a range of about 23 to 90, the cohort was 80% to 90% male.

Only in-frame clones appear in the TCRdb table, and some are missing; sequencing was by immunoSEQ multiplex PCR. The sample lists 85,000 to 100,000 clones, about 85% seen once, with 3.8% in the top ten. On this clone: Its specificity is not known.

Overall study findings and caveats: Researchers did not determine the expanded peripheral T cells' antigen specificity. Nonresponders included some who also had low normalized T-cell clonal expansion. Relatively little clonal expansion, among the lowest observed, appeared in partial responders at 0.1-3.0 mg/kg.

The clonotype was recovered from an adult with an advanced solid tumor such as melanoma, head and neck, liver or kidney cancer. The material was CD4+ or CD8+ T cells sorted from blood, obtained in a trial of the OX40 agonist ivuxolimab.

The CDR3 DNA follows: TGTGCCAGCAGTTCCCCCGAGACAGGGGACGAGCAGTACTTC. The encoded protein is CASSSPETGDEQYF. V and J are TRBV28 and TRBJ2-7; TRBD1 matches at 8 bases. J lost 5 bases, V lost 4 bases, and 7 bases had no gene match. CDR3 size: 14 residues. Per the germline V gene, CDR1 is MDHEN and CDR2 is SYDVKM.